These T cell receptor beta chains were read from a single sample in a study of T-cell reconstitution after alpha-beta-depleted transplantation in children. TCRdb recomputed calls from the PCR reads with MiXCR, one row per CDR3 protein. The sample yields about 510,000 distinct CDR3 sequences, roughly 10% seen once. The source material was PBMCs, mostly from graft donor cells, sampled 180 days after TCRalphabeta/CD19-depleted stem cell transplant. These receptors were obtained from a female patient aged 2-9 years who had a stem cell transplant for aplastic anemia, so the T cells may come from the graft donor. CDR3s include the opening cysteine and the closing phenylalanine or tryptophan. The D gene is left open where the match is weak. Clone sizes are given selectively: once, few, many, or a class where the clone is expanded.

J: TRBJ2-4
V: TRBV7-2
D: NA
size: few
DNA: TGTGCCAGCAGCCCCTTTGAGGAGCGAGCCAAAAACATTCAGTACTTC
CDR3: CASSPFEERAKNIQYF

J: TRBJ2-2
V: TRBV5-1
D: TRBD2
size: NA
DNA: TGCGCCAGCAGCTATCAGGGACTAGCGGGACCCGGGGAGCTGTTTTTT
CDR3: CASSYQGLAGPGELFF

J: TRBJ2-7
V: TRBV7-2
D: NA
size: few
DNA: TGTGCCAGCAGCTTAGGGGTGACAGGCAACCCCTTCGAGCAGTACTTC
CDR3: CASSLGVTGNPFEQYF

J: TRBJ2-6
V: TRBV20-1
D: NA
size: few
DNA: TGCAGTGCTTGGTTGGCTGGGGCCAACGTCCTGACTTTC
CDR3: CSAWLAGANVLTF

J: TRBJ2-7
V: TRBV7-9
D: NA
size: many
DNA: TGTGCCAGCAGCTTCTCTAGCTCCTACGAGCAGTACTTC
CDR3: CASSFSSSYEQYF

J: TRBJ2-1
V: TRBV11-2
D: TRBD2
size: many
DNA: TGTGCCAGCAGCTTAACTTTCGGTGGGGAGGGCCTGGACAATGAGCAGTTCTTC
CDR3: CASSLTFGGEGLDNEQFF

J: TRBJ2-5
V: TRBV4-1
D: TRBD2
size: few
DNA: TGCGCCAGCAGCCGGACTAGCAGACAAGAGACCCAGTACTTC
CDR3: CASSRTSRQETQYF

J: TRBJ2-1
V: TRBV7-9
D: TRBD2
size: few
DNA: TGTGCCAGCAGCATCCCCAGCGGGAGTCGGAACAATGAGCAGTTCTTC
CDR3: CASSIPSGSRNNEQFF

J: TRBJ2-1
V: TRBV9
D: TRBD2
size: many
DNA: TGTGCCAGCAGCGTAGCTCTAGCGGGGGGCCTCAATGAGCAGTTCTTC
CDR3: CASSVALAGGLNEQFF

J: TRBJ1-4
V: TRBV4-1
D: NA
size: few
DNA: TGCGCCAGCAGCCAAGATTGGGTTTACGGGTCTCATGAAAAACTGTTTTTT
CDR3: CASSQDWVYGSHEKLFF

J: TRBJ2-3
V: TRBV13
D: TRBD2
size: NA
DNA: TGTGCCAGCAGGCGAACTAGCGGACCTAGCACAGATACGCAGTATTTT
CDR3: CASRRTSGPSTDTQYF

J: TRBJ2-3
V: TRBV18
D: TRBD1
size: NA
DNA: TGTGCCAGCTCACCGTCCGGGACAGGGCACACAGATACGCAGTATTTT
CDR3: CASSPSGTGHTDTQYF

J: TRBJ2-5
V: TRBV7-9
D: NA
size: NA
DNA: TGTGCCAGCAGCTACACGGGACTTCAAGAGACCCAGTACTTC
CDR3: CASSYTGLQETQYF

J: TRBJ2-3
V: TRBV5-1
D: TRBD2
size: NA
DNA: TGCGCCAGCAGAACCGGGACTAGCGGTCTCACAGATACGCAGTATTTT
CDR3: CASRTGTSGLTDTQYF

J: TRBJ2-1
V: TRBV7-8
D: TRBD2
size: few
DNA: TGTGCCAGCAGCCGGACTAGCGGAGCAGATAAGCAGTTCTTC
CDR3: CASSRTSGADKQFF

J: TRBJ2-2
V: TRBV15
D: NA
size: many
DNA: TGTGCCACCAGCAGTAGAGTGTCGGAGCTGTTTTTT
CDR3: CATSSRVSELFF

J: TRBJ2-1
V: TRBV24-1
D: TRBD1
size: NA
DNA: TGTGCCACCAGTGATTGGGACAGCCCCTACAATGAGCAGTTCTTC
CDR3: CATSDWDSPYNEQFF

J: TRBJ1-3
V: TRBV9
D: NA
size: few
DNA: TGTGCCAGCAGCGTAGAATGGACGAGCTCTGGAAACACCATATATTTT
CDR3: CASSVEWTSSGNTIYF

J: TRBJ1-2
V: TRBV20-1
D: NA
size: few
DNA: TGCAGTGCTAGTGATGGGTATGGCTACACCTTC
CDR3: CSASDGYGYTF